This T cell receptor beta chain was profiled in a study of T cell responses to AZD1222 COVID-19 vaccine. Only in-frame clones appear in the TCRdb table, and some are missing; sequencing was by immunoSEQ multiplex PCR. The sample lists 70,000 to 95,000 clones, around 84% occurring once. Trimming took off 7 bases at V and 2 bases at J, with 11 bases between the two ends. Per the germline V gene, CDR1 is SNHLY and CDR2 is FYNNEI. The CDR3 length is 13 residues. J is TRBJ2-5 and V is TRBV2, with D unresolved. The receptor was derived from an adult in good health. Material: peripheral blood, obtained on day 0 of AZD1222 vaccination. In DNA form, the CDR3 reads TGTGCCAGCAACATACAGATTCAAGAGACCCAGTACTTC. Translation: CASNIQIQETQYF.